In this sample, the clone carrying this T cell receptor beta chain turned up a few times. What it recognizes is unknown. The sample belongs to a study of blood T cells in healthy people across ages. Regarding the study as a whole: Percentage of naive T cells showed a strong correlation with TCR beta diversity. Estimates of total diversity, which came from one million sequenced T cells, were considered to be underestimates. Long-lived donors carried more naive CD4+ cells and greater diversity than aged donors.

Primed by a sample-barcoded 5' primer and a J-beta primer mix, a second PCR proceeded for roughly 6 to 12 cycles. No fewer than 3 million CDR3-containing paired-end reads came from each sample. Each CDR3 protein gets one entry after TCRdb re-called the 5' RACE reads with MiXCR. This sample has roughly 680,000 distinct CDR3 sequences, with roughly 49% found just once. Sequencing was done on a sample of blood. The clonotype originates from a woman aged 55-70 years in good health.

The CDR3 here is CASSPQGVGYGANVLTF. CDR3 DNA sequence: TGCGCCAGCAGCCCTCAGGGTGTTGGGTATGGGGCCAACGTCCTGACTTTC. V gene TRBV4-3 combines with J gene TRBJ2-6, with a weak D call TRBD1 (5 bases). Trimming removed 4 bases from V and 3 bases from J, with 16 bases in between. CDR1 is LGHNA, CDR2 YSLEER, per germline. This CDR3 spans 17 amino acids.